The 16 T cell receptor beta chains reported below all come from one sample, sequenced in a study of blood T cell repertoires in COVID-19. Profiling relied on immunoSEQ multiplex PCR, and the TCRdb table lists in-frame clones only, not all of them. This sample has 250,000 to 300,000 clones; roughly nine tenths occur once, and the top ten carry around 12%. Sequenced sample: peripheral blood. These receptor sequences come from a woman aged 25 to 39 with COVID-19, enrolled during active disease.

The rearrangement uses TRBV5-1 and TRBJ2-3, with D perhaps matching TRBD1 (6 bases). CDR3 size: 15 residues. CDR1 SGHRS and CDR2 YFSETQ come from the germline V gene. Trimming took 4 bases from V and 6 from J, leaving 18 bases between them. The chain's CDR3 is CASSHGGQILDTQYF. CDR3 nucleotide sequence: TGCGCCAGCAGCCATGGGGGCCAAATCTTGGATACGCAGTATTTT.

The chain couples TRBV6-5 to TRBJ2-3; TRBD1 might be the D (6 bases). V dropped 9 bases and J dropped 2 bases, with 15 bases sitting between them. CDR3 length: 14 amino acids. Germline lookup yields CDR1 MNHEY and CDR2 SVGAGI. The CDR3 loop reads CASRLGAITDTQYF. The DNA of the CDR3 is TGTGCCAGTCGGTTGGGGGCTATCACAGATACGCAGTATTTT.

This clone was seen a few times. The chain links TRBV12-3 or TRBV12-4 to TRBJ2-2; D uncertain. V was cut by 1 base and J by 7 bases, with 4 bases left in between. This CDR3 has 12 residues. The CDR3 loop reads CASSLDSGELFF. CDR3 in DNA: TGTGCCAGCAGTTTAGACAGCGGGGAGCTGTTTTTT.

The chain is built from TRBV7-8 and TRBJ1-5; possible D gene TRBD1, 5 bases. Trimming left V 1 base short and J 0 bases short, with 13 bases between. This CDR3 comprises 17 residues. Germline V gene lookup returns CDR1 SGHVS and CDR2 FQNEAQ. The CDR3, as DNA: TGTGCCAGCAGCTTAGAGGGGCGGTCATATAGCAATCAGCCCCAGCATTTT. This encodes CASSLEGRSYSNQPQHF.

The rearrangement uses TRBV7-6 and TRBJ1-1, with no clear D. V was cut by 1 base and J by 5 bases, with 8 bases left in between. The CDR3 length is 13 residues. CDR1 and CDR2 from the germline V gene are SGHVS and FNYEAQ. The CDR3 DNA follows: TGTGCCAGCAGCTTAGAGGGCGGGACTGAAGCTTTCTTT. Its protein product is CASSLEGGTEAFF.

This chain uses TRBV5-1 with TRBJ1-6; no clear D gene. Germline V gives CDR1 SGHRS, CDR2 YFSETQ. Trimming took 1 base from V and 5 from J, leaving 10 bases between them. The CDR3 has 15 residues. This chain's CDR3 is CASSLSAGNNSPLHF. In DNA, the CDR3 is TGCGCCAGCAGCTTGTCCGCAGGAAATAATTCACCCCTCCACTTT.

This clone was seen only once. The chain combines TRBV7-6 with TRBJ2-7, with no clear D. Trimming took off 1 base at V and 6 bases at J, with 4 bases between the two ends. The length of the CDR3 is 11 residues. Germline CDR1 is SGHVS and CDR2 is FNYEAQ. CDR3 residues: CASSLVSEQYF. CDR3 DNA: TGTGCCAGCAGCTTAGTGAGCGAGCAGTACTTC.

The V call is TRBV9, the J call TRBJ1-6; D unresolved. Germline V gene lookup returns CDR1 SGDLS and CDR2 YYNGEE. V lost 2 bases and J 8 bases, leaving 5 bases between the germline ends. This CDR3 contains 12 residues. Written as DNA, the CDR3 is TGTGCCAGCAGCGTCCTGTATTCACCCCTCCACTTT. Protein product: CASSVLYSPLHF.

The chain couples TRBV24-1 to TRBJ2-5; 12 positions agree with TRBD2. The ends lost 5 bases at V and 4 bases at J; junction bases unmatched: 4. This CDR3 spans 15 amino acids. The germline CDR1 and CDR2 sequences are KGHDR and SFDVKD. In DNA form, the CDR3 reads TGTGCCACCAGTGTTCTAGCGGGGGGGGTAGAGACCCAGTACTTC. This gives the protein CATSVLAGGVETQYF.

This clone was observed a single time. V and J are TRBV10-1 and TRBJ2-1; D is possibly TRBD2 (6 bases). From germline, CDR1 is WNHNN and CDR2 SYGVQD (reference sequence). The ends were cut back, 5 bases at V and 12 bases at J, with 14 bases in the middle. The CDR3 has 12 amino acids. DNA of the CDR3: TGCGCCAGCAGTTCCCGGGACTTAGCGCAGTTCTTC. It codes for CASSSRDLAQFF.

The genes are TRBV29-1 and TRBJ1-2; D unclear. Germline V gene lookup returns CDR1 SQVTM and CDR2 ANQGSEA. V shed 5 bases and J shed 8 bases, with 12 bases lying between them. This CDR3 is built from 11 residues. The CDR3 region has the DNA TGCAGCGTTACCCGGGTTGACGGCTACACCTTC. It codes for CSVTRVDGYTF.

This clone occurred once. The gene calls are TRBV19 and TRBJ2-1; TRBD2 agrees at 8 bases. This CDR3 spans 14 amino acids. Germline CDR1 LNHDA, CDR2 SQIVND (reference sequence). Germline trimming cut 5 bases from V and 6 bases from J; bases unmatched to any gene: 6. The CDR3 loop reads CASSPLAGGNEQFF. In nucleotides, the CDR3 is TGTGCCAGTAGTCCCCTAGCGGGCGGCAATGAGCAGTTCTTC.

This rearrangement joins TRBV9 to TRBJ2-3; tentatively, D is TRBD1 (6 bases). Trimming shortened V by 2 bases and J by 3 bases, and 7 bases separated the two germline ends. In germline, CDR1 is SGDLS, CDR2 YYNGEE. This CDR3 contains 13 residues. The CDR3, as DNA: TGTGCCAGCAGCGTCACAGGGACAGATACGCAGTATTTT. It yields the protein CASSVTGTDTQYF.

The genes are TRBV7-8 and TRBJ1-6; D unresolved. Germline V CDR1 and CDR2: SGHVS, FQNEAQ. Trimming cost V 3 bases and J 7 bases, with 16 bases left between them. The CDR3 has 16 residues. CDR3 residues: CASSFLGRVKNSPLHF. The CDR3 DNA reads TGTGCCAGCAGCTTTCTTGGGCGGGTTAAGAATTCACCCCTCCACTTT. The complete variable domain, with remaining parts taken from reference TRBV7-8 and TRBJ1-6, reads GAGVSQSPRYKVAKRGQDVALRCDPISGHVSLFWYQQALGQGPEFLTYFQNEAQLDKSGLPSDRFFAERPEGSVSTLKIQRTQQEDSAVYLCASSFLGRVKNSPLHFGNGTRLTVT.

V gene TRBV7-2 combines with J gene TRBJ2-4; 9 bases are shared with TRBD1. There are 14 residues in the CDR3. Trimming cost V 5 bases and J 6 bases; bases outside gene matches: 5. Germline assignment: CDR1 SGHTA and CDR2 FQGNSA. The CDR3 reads CASSQGQGPNIQYF. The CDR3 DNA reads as TGTGCCAGCAGCCAGGGACAGGGACCAAACATTCAGTACTTC.

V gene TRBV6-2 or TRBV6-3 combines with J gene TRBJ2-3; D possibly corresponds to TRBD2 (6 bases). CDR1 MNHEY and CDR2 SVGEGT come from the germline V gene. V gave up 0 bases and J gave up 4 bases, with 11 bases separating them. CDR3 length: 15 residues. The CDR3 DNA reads TGTGCCAGCAGTTACTCTTCCGGGGAGGCAGATACGCAGTATTTT. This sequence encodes CASSYSSGEADTQYF.